This entry lists 24 T cell receptor beta chains sequenced from one sample in a study of CD8+ T cells in alopecia areata. Extraction and reverse transcription of RNA yielded cDNA as the sequencing template. Assay: immunoSEQ multiplex PCR; the TCRdb copy retains only in-frame clones and omits some. Among a few hundred thousand clones, less than 45% were seen once, and the ten largest hold 2% to 3%. Regarding treatment: oral pan-JAK inhibitor, 5-10 mg twice daily. The material was CD4+ T cells sorted from blood, obtained at approximately week 36, from a patient treated with tofacitinib. These receptors originate from a human donor with alopecia areata.

The sample holds a few counts of this clone. The chain employs TRBV4-1 and TRBJ2-5, with D perhaps TRBD2 (6 bases). V shed 1 base and J shed 5 bases, with 14 bases lying between them. The CDR3 is made up of 15 amino acids. Germline CDR1 and CDR2: MGHRA and YSYEKL. CDR3 protein: CASSQGLGRGETQYF. The CDR3 DNA is TGCGCCAGCAGCCAAGGTCTCGGGAGAGGTGAGACCCAGTACTTC.

V is TRBV5-1 and J is TRBJ1-4; 7 bases align to TRBD1. J gave up 8 bases and V 4 bases, and 11 bases lay outside the gene matches. CDR3 length: 15 residues. CDR1 SGHRS and CDR2 YFSETQ come from the germline V gene. The CDR3 DNA reads TGCGCCAGCAGCCCCAGCGGACAGGCGAGGGAAAAACTGTTTTTT. Protein sequence: CASSPSGQAREKLFF.

This clone was picked up a small number of times. CDR3 sequence reads: CASSQGAGQGSSGYTF. Here the CDR3 DNA reads TGCGCCAGCAGCCAAGGTGCGGGACAGGGCTCCTCTGGCTACACCTTC. The V and J genes are TRBV4-3 and TRBJ1-2; 9 nucleotides agree with TRBD1. The CDR3 totals 16 residues. Looked up from germline, CDR1 is LGHNA and CDR2 is YSLEER. The trim removed 1 base at V and 7 bases at J, leaving 10 bases unmatched.

V is TRBV29-1 and J is TRBJ2-1; no definite D call. Deletions cut 6 bases from V and 0 bases from J, with 12 bases between. The CDR3 extends over 14 amino acids. CDR1 and CDR2 (germline): SQVTM, ANQGSEA. The CDR3: CSVADPSSYNEQFF. The CDR3 DNA reads as TGCAGCGTCGCAGACCCGAGCTCCTACAATGAGCAGTTCTTC.

The chain carries TRBV2 and TRBJ2-7; 9 nucleotides align to TRBD1. V was clipped by 6 bases and J by 2 bases; unmatched bases: 8. Germline CDR1 is SNHLY and CDR2 is FYNNEI. The CDR3 totals 15 residues. CDR3 nucleotide sequence: TGTGCCAGCAGGAAGGAGGGACAGGGAACCTACGAGCAGTACTTC. Protein product: CASRKEGQGTYEQYF.

The chain carries TRBV25-1 and TRBJ2-5; a weak D match, TRBD2 (5 bases). The CDR3 consists of 14 residues. Trimming pared 4 bases from V and 4 bases from J, leaving 13 bases between. CDR1 and CDR2 (germline): MGHDK, SYGVNS. For the CDR3, the DNA is TGTGCCAGCAGTGGTCTTCATCGGGGAGAGACCCAGTACTTC. This encodes CASSGLHRGETQYF.

The CDR3 sequence is CASSSYRAGGNIQYF. CDR3 nucleotides: TGTGCCAGCAGTTCATACAGGGCCGGCGGAAACATTCAGTACTTC. J is TRBJ2-4 and V is TRBV28; D is possibly TRBD1 (6 bases). Deletions cut 4 bases from V and 6 bases from J, with 16 bases between. Looked up from germline, CDR1 is MDHEN and CDR2 is SYDVKM. This CDR3 is 15 amino acids long.

Points on this clone: At one of its ends the junction is not consistent with the germline gene, which may arise from a read error. The J gene is TRBJ2-7, the V gene TRBV30, with D possibly matching TRBD2 (6 bases). This CDR3 has 13 amino acids. Germline CDR1 GTSNPN, CDR2 SVGIG (reference sequence). DNA for the CDR3: TGTGCCCGGAGGACTACCCGACAAAACGAGCAGTACTTC. This codes for CARRTTRQNEQYF.

The chain's CDR3 is CSVGQEINQPQHF. The DNA for the CDR3 is TGCAGCGTTGGTCAGGAGATTAATCAGCCCCAGCATTTT. The chain has TRBV29-1 and TRBJ1-5; D is uncertain. With 4 bases removed from V and 4 bases from J, the gap between germline ends came to 11 bases. The V gene's germline CDR1 is SQVTM and CDR2 ANQGSEA. This CDR3 comprises 13 residues.

This clone was counted a few times. The chain employs TRBV2 and TRBJ2-4, with no clear D. This CDR3 spans 11 amino acids. V lost 1 base and J lost 9, with 4 bases in between. Looked up from germline, CDR1 is SNHLY and CDR2 is FYNNEI. The CDR3 sequence is CASSEVSIQYF. In DNA form, the CDR3 reads TGTGCCAGCAGTGAAGTTTCCATTCAGTACTTC.

The chain has TRBV30 and TRBJ2-2; D is unclear. The CDR3 contains 14 residues. Germline V gene sequence: CDR1 GTSNPN, CDR2 SVGIG (reference sequence). V was clipped by 0 bases and J by 6 bases, with 11 bases between them. The CDR3 bases are TGTGCCTGGAGTGTATTAGCTGACGCCGGGGAGCTGTTTTTT. Its protein product is CAWSVLADAGELFF.

V is TRBV5-5 and J is TRBJ2-5; 10 bases line up with TRBD2. Germline values: CDR1 SGHKS, CDR2 YYEKEE (reference sequence). The CDR3 totals 17 residues. The V segment lost 2 bases and the J segment 4 bases; nucleotides outside the gene matches: 11. The CDR3 reads CASSFWASGSVGETQYF. The CDR3 DNA follows: TGTGCCAGCAGCTTTTGGGCTAGCGGGAGTGTCGGAGAGACCCAGTACTTC. Filled out from reference TRBV5-5 and TRBJ2-5, the complete variable domain reads DAGVTQSPTHLIKTRGQQVTLRCSPISGHKSVSWYQQVLGQGPQFIFQYYEKEERGRGNFPDRFSARQFPNYSSELNVNALLLGDSALYLCASSFWASGSVGETQYFGPGTRLLVL.

The gene calls are TRBV6-1 and TRBJ2-7; 7 nucleotides match TRBD1. The CDR3 sequence is 15 residues long. Germline-derived CDR1 and CDR2 are MNHNS and SASEGT. J lost 0 bases, V lost 3 bases, and 5 bases had no gene match. CDR3 bases: TGTGCCAGCAGTGATGACAGGGCACGCTCCTACGAGCAGTACTTC. Translation gives CASSDDRARSYEQYF.

The chain recombines TRBV18 with TRBJ2-4, with TRBD1 matching over 7 bases. This CDR3 has 14 amino acids. Germline V CDR1 and CDR2: KGHSH, LQKENI. Trimming took 4 bases from V and 6 from J; bases not matched to a gene: 6. DNA of the CDR3: TGTGCCAGCTCACAAGAGGGGGCTGTAAACATTCAGTACTTC. Translation gives CASSQEGAVNIQYF.

This clone showed up just a few times. V is TRBV5-8 and J is TRBJ1-1, with D hard to call. CDR1 and CDR2 from the germline V gene are SGHTS and YDEGEE. V was pared by 4 bases and J by 7 bases, with 8 bases between. The CDR3 contains 11 residues. Here the CDR3 reads CASSRTSEAFF. CDR3 in DNA: TGTGCCAGCAGCAGGACTAGTGAAGCTTTCTTT.

This sequence joins TRBV15 and TRBJ2-7; perhaps D is TRBD1 or TRBD2 (5 bases each). The CDR3 runs to 17 residues. Germline assignment: CDR1 LNHNV and CDR2 YYDKDF (reference sequence). Trimming removed 3 bases at V and 0 bases at J, with 18 bases between. CDR3 bases: TGTGCCACCAGCAGCCTACCGCCGGGGCAGTACTCCTACGAGCAGTACTTC. It yields the protein CATSSLPPGQYSYEQYF.

The CDR3 DNA reads as TGTGCCAGCAGCAGAGGGGTCCTAGCGGGAGTTGAGCAGTTCTTC. This codes for CASSRGVLAGVEQFF. The chain is built from TRBV7-9 and TRBJ2-1; TRBD2 aligns across 10 bases. Trimming removed 5 bases from V and 9 bases from J; junction bases left unmatched: 10. CDR3 length equals 15 residues. CDR1 is SEHNR and CDR2 is FQNEAQ in the germline V gene (reference sequence).

V is TRBV4-2 and J is TRBJ1-2; D perhaps matches TRBD1 (5 bases). Germline loops: CDR1 LGHNA, CDR2 YNFKEQ. The V end was cut by 1 base, the J end by 2 bases, with 17 bases between. The CDR3 length is 17 residues. The CDR3 nucleotides read TGTGCCAGCAGCCAAGTGGTACAGATAAACAGGAACTATGGCTACACCTTC. Its translation: CASSQVVQINRNYGYTF.

DNA of the CDR3: TGTGCCAGCAGCGTAGAACGAAACACCGGGGAGCTGTTTTTT. It encodes CASSVERNTGELFF. The chain recombines TRBV9 with TRBJ2-2; D ambiguous. The CDR3 sequence is 14 residues long. Germline V gives CDR1 SGDLS, CDR2 YYNGEE. V dropped 0 bases and J dropped 2 bases, with 5 bases sitting between them.

This clone has a handful of counts. V usage is TRBV7-9 and J usage is TRBJ1-4, with a tentative D call TRBD1 (5 bases). V was shortened by 9 bases and J by 8 bases, with 13 bases between the two germline ends. Looked up from germline, CDR1 is SEHNR and CDR2 is FQNEAQ (reference sequence). The CDR3 extends over 12 amino acids. CDR3 sequence: CASLGTEEKLFF. The CDR3 DNA reads as TGTGCCAGTCTCGGGACTGAGGAAAAACTGTTTTTT.

This clone appeared a few times. The chain uses TRBV29-1 and TRBJ2-1, with D uncertain. Germline-derived CDR1 and CDR2 are SQVTM and ANQGSEA. The CDR3 has 14 amino acids. V lost 3 bases and J lost 0, with 9 bases in between. CDR3 residues: CSVEGLFSYNEQFF. In DNA, the CDR3 is TGCAGCGTTGAGGGCTTATTCTCCTACAATGAGCAGTTCTTC.

This clone was observed a few times. This specimen includes other DNA sequences encoding the same CDR3. This chain joins TRBV29-1 and TRBJ2-1, with D perhaps TRBD2 (5 bases). V was shortened by 3 bases and J by 0 bases, with 6 bases between the two germline ends. This CDR3 comprises 13 residues. The germline V gene has CDR1 SQVTM and CDR2 ANQGSEA. The CDR3: CSVDRGSYNEQFF. The CDR3 DNA sequence: TGCAGCGTTGATCGGGGCTCCTACAATGAGCAGTTCTTC.

This sequence joins TRBV7-9 and TRBJ2-3; TRBD2 aligns across 11 bases. The J segment lost 5 bases and the V segment lost 6 bases, leaving 10 bases of the junction unmatched. This CDR3 is 16 amino acids long. In germline, CDR1 is SEHNR, CDR2 FQNEAQ (reference sequence). CDR3 region: CASSPTTSGAGDTQYF. In DNA form, the CDR3 reads TGTGCCAGCAGTCCTACGACTAGCGGGGCGGGAGATACGCAGTATTTT. The variable domain in full, completed from reference TRBV7-9 and TRBJ2-3, reads DTGVSQNPRHKITKRGQNVTFRCDPISEHNRLYWYRQTLGQGPEFLTYFQNEAQLEKSRLLSDRFSAERPKGSFSTLEIQRTEQGDSAMYLCASSPTTSGAGDTQYFGPGTRLTVL.

The chain carries TRBV6-1 and TRBJ2-6; 9 bases line up with TRBD1. The CDR3 sequence is 18 residues long. Germline V gene data show CDR1 as MNHNS and CDR2 as SASEGT. Unmatched junction bases numbered 9, after V lost 4 bases and J lost 2 bases. The CDR3 spells CASSVSGTGSTGANVLTF. In DNA form, the CDR3 reads TGTGCCAGCAGTGTGTCCGGGACAGGGTCCACTGGGGCCAACGTCCTGACTTTC.